This TCR beta chain was sequenced in a study of T cells in Graves' hyperthyroidism and ophthalmopathy. Findings of the study overall: Expanded thyroid clonotypes (above 0.001) were mostly also found in blood. Model-based prediction identified ophthalmopathy a median approximately 6.2 months prior to its onset.

Each diagnosis was grounded in clinical symptoms, serum thyroxine and TRAb, thyroid ultrasound, and orbital computed tomography. The V and J ends lost 3 bases and 4 bases respectively, with 12 bases between them. The CDR3 spans 13 residues. The germline V gene has CDR1 SQVTM and CDR2 ANQGSEA. As for this clonotype: Its antigen is not identified.

What was amplified from RNA transcripts were TCR beta CDR3 regions. Carried out on the TCR CDR3, a first-round RT-PCR used the HTBI primer set. TCRdb analysed the multiplex PCR reads with MiXCR anew, one entry per CDR3 protein. Of hundreds of thousands of distinct CDR3 sequences listed, just over 45% are singletons. Sequencing used peripheral blood or thyroid tissue (not recorded which). The sequence derives from a woman aged 18-35 years with Graves' hyperthyroidism. The V and J genes are TRBV29-1 and TRBJ1-2; D not resolved. Written as DNA, the CDR3 is TGCAGCGTTGAGGCGGGGATGAGCTATGGCTACACCTTC. Translating gives CSVEAGMSYGYTF.